This T cell receptor beta chain is from a study of human CD8 memory T cell subsets. General study findings and limits: While effector memory cells differed, stem-like memory and precursor exhausted T cells had similarly high diversity. Both stem-like subsets shared clonotypes with effector memory cells. However, the stem-like memory and precursor exhausted T cell repertoires overlapped with each other only minimally.

Comments on this clonotype: Its antigen is not known.

UMI-labeled 5' RACE yielded the TCR beta libraries. TCRdb processed the 5' RACE reads again and assigns one entry to each CDR3 protein, with no DNA. The sample spans about 6,700 distinct CDR3 sequences; the ten largest clones claim about 20%. TPEX denoted exhausted-like, CCR7+ PD-1+ TIGIT+ early memory CD8+ T cells. Magnetic separation of the negative type served to enrich total CD8+ T cells. Germline-derived CDR1 and CDR2 are KGHDR and SFDVKD. CDR3 length: 15 amino acids. The chain combines TRBV24-1 with TRBJ2-4; TCRdb's D call of TRBD2 is untestable without DNA. The sequence came from a human donor in good health. The sample consisted of CD8+ T cells from PBMCs. CDR3 loop: CATSDPDTAGNIQYF.